A selection of T cell receptor beta chains follows, all from one sample in a study of cytomegalovirus exposure and HLA in healthy donors. The method was immunoSEQ multiplex PCR; TCRdb's version includes in-frame clones alone and lacks a portion of them. The table includes 150,000 to 200,000 clones, roughly 83% detected once. What was sequenced was PBMCs. The receptors stem from a boy younger than 10 in good health and CMV-seronegative. The CDR3 runs from the conserved cysteine through the conserved F or W. Fields, in order: J gene, D gene, V gene, clone size, CDR3 DNA, CDR3 protein. A D gene is named only where the DNA matches it firmly. The size of a clone is reported for some rows only, either as once, few or many, or as a class for expanded clones.

>TRBJ2-1|TRBD2|TRBV19|NA
TGTGCCAGTAGTACCCAGGGACTAGCGGGAATCTATGAGCAGTTCTTC
CASSTQGLAGIYEQFF
>TRBJ2-7|TRBD1|TRBV5-1|NA
TGCGCCAGCAGCTTGTTCGGACAGGGAGACGAGCAGTACTTC
CASSLFGQGDEQYF
>TRBJ2-1|TRBD1|TRBV5-6|once
TGTGCCAGCAGCGCTAGGGACAGGACGGTCAATGAGCAGTTCTTC
CASSARDRTVNEQFF
>TRBJ2-7|NA|TRBV15|NA
TGTGCCACCAGCTGGGGCAGCCTCTACGAGCAGTACTTC
CATSWGSLYEQYF
>TRBJ1-1|NA|TRBV6-1|NA
TGTGCCAGCAGTGAAGAGGGAGACACTGAAGCTTTCTTT
CASSEEGDTEAFF
>TRBJ2-5|TRBD1|TRBV7-9|NA
TGTGCCAGCAGCCACGGGACAGAAGAGACCCAGTACTTC
CASSHGTEETQYF
>TRBJ1-5|NA|TRBV11-2|NA
TGTGCCAGCAGCTTAGGGCAGGGTGGGGATCAGCCCCAGCATTTT
CASSLGQGGDQPQHF
>TRBJ1-2|NA|TRBV13|NA
TGTGCCAGCAGCTTAGGGGGAGCACGGAGGGTCTATGGCTACACCTTC
CASSLGGARRVYGYTF
>TRBJ2-1|NA|TRBV19|once
TGTGCCAGTAGTATAACTGGTGGTTCGGGTGAGCAGTTCTTC
CASSITGGSGEQFF
>TRBJ2-7|TRBD1|TRBV19|NA
TGTGCCAGTAGGGGACAGGTTGGTTCCTACGAGCAGTACTTC
CASRGQVGSYEQYF
>TRBJ2-3|NA|TRBV7-3|NA
TGTGCCAGCAGCCCAGACATCACAGATACGCAGTATTTT
CASSPDITDTQYF
>TRBJ1-3|NA|TRBV10-1|few
TGCGCCAGCAGGGAAACAGCTGGAAACACCATATATTTT
CASRETAGNTIYF
>TRBJ2-7|NA|TRBV14|NA
TGTGCCAGCAGCCAAGGACAGGTCCACGAGCAGTACTTC
CASSQGQVHEQYF
>TRBJ2-7|TRBD2|TRBV30|NA
TGTGCCTGGAGAAGGAGCGGGGGTTACGAGCAGTACTTC
CAWRRSGGYEQYF
>TRBJ1-5|NA|TRBV19|once
TGTGCCAGCCGACAGGTGGGTAATCAGCCCCAGCATTTT
CASRQVGNQPQHF
>TRBJ2-6|NA|TRBV19|NA
TGTGCCAGTAGTATCCAGGTCCGCTCTGGGGCCAACGTCCTGACTTTC
CASSIQVRSGANVLTF
>TRBJ2-7|TRBD2|TRBV5-4|NA
TGTGCCAGCAGCTTGGATCGCGGAGCGGGAGTTTCCTACGAGCAGTACTTC
CASSLDRGAGVSYEQYF
>TRBJ1-1|NA|TRBV6-5|NA
TGTGCCAGCAGGGTGGGCGGGAGGGAGGGCACTGAAGCTTTCTTT
CASRVGGREGTEAFF
>TRBJ2-7|TRBD2|TRBV6-1|NA
TGTGCCAGCAGTGATGAACGTGGGCTAGCGGGAGCCCTAACCTACGAGCAGTACTTC
CASSDERGLAGALTYEQYF
>TRBJ1-1|NA|TRBV18|NA
TGTGCCAGCTCACCGGGGGGGGGACGGACTGAAGCTTTCTTT
CASSPGGGRTEAFF
>TRBJ2-3|TRBD2|TRBV5-8|NA
TGTGCCAGCAGCTTGGCGAAATTCGGGCTAGCGGGAAGCACAGATACGCAGTATTTT
CASSLAKFGLAGSTDTQYF
>TRBJ2-7|TRBD2|TRBV2|NA
TGTGCCAGCAGTGAAGGACTAGCACCCTACGAGCAGTACTTC
CASSEGLAPYEQYF
>TRBJ2-2|NA|TRBV25-1|NA
TGTGCCAGCAGAGAAGGGGGGGGGACCGGGGAGCTGTTTTTT
CASREGGGTGELFF
>TRBJ2-1|NA|TRBV13|NA
TGTGCCAGCAGCTTACCTAGGGGAGGCGATGAGCAGTTCTTC
CASSLPRGGDEQFF
>TRBJ1-3|NA|TRBV30|NA
TGTGCCTGGAGTGTGGGGACAACTGGAAACACCATATATTTT
CAWSVGTTGNTIYF
>TRBJ2-7|TRBD1|TRBV7-9|NA
TGTGCCAGCAGCCCCGGCCAGGGGGTTACCGAGCAGTACTTC
CASSPGQGVTEQYF
>TRBJ2-7|NA|TRBV27|NA
TGTGCCAGCAGTAGGACGGGGGAGACCTACGAGCAGTACTTC
CASSRTGETYEQYF
>TRBJ2-1|TRBD2|TRBV19|NA
TGTGCCAGTAGTATTTCAGCGGGGGCGCGAAGCTCCTACAATGAGCAGTTCTTC
CASSISAGARSSYNEQFF
>TRBJ2-1|TRBD2|TRBV7-9|few
TGTGCCAGCAGTATAGCGGGCCTAAATGAGCAGTTCTTC
CASSIAGLNEQFF
>TRBJ2-7|NA|TRBV6-5|NA
TGTGCCAGCAGGAGGAGTTACGAGCAGTACTTC
CASRRSYEQYF
>TRBJ1-2|TRBD1|TRBV2|NA
TGTGCCAGCAGTACAGGGGCCTATGGCTACACCTTC
CASSTGAYGYTF
>TRBJ1-1|TRBD1|TRBV6-1|NA
TGTGCCAGCAGCGAACAGGGGGCGAGCACTGAAGCTTTCTTT
CASSEQGASTEAFF
>TRBJ2-5|NA|TRBV29-1|NA
TGCAGCGTGAGGGACTTACTAACCCCCGGGGAGACCCAGTACTTC
CSVRDLLTPGETQYF
>TRBJ2-5|NA|TRBV25-1|NA
TGTGCCAGCAGTGACACAGGTAGAGAGACCCAGTACTTC
CASSDTGRETQYF
>TRBJ2-7|NA|TRBV2|NA
TGTGCCATGACTTCTTCCTACGAGCAGTACTTC
CAMTSSYEQYF
>TRBJ2-7|NA|TRBV21-1|NA
TGTGCCAGCGGAAGGGTAGGGCTAGCGGGAGGACACGAGCAGTACTTC
CASGRVGLAGGHEQYF
>TRBJ2-5|TRBD1|TRBV29-1|once
TGCAGCGTATCGACAGGGGGCCAAGAGACCCAGTACTTC
CSVSTGGQETQYF